Listed here are 20 T cell receptor beta chains from one sample, sequenced in a study of blood T cell repertoires in COVID-19. The method was immunoSEQ multiplex PCR; TCRdb's version includes in-frame clones alone and lacks a portion of them. This sample has more than 200,000 clones; 84% occur once, and the top ten carry roughly 4%. Sequences were obtained from peripheral blood. The receptors stem from a man in his 60s with acute or convalescent COVID-19.

The J gene is TRBJ1-6, the V gene TRBV18, with D unresolved. The length of the CDR3 is 14 residues. V was trimmed by 2 bases and J by 7 bases, leaving 9 bases between them. Germline V gene data show CDR1 as KGHSH and CDR2 as LQKENI. In DNA, the CDR3 is TGTGCCAGCTCACCAGACATTGGAAATTCACCCCTCCACTTT. Amino acid sequence: CASSPDIGNSPLHF.

This rearrangement joins TRBV7-8 to TRBJ2-7; 9 bases are shared with TRBD1. CDR3 length: 15 residues. Losses at the gene ends were 5 bases for V and 5 bases for J; bases not matched to a gene: 10. Germline V gene lookup returns CDR1 SGHVS and CDR2 FQNEAQ. CDR3 nucleotide sequence: TGTGCCAGCAGCCTAACAGGGGGCTCCCTCAACGAGCAGTACTTC. Residues: CASSLTGGSLNEQYF.

This sequence joins TRBV2 and TRBJ1-2; 7 bases are a match to TRBD1. The CDR3 extends over 11 amino acids. Trimming took 9 bases from V and 5 from J; bases not matched to a gene: 3. Germline V gene data show CDR1 as SNHLY and CDR2 as FYNNEI. DNA for the CDR3: TGTGCCAGTACAGGGGAGTATGGCTACACCTTC. Its translation: CASTGEYGYTF.

The rearrangement uses TRBV5-1 and TRBJ2-3; 8 bases map to TRBD1. Germline V gives CDR1 SGHRS, CDR2 YFSETQ. Trimming cost V 3 bases and J 4 bases; bases outside gene matches: 4. The CDR3 sequence is 14 residues long. The CDR3 region has the DNA TGCGCCAGCAGCTACCAGGGGGCCTCAGATACGCAGTATTTT. Protein: CASSYQGASDTQYF.

The gene calls are TRBV27 and TRBJ2-7; perhaps TRBD2 as D (6 bases). Germline V gives CDR1 MNHEY, CDR2 SMNVEV (reference sequence). Trimming removed 2 bases from V and 4 bases from J, with 15 bases in between. CDR3 size: 15 residues. The CDR3 nucleotides are TGTGCCAGCAGTTTAATGGGGGAGGAGATTTACGAGCAGTACTTC. It is translated as CASSLMGEEIYEQYF.

Note on this clone: The sample carries other DNA sequences with the same CDR3. The chain recombines TRBV2 with TRBJ2-1; D is possibly TRBD2 (6 bases). V was trimmed by 6 bases and J by 4 bases, leaving 10 bases between them. The CDR3 consists of 13 residues. Germline V gene data show CDR1 as SNHLY and CDR2 as FYNNEI. For the CDR3, the DNA is TGTGCCAGCAGAGGGGACTCTTACAATGAGCAGTTCTTC. This gives the protein CASRGDSYNEQFF. Filled out from reference TRBV2 and TRBJ2-1, the complete variable domain reads EPEVTQTPSHQVTQMGQEVILRCVPISNHLYFYWYRQILGQKVEFLVSFYNNEISEKSEIFDDQFSVERPDGSNFTLKIRSTKLEDSAMYFCASRGDSYNEQFFGPGTRLTVL.

J is TRBJ2-3 and V is TRBV6-6; D gene ambiguous. The CDR3 is 15 amino acids. Germline assignment: CDR1 MNHNY and CDR2 SVGAGI (reference sequence). The V end was cut by 3 bases, the J end by 2 bases, with 12 bases between. The CDR3, as DNA: TGTGCCAGCAGTTATCAGGCCCGTCACACAGATACGCAGTATTTT. Its protein product is CASSYQARHTDTQYF.

The gene calls are TRBV4-1 and TRBJ1-4; a possible D gene is TRBD1 (6 bases). CDR3 length equals 15 residues. CDR1 and CDR2 (germline): MGHRA, YSYEKL. Deletions cut 2 bases from V and 5 bases from J, with 12 bases between. The DNA of the CDR3 is TGCGCCAGCAGCCAATCGACAGGAACAAATGAAAAACTGTTTTTT. Translated, it gives CASSQSTGTNEKLFF.

The chain has TRBV11-2 and TRBJ1-4; TRBD1 matches at 7 bases. V trimming: 6 bases; J trimming: 7 bases; junction bases outside the gene matches: 8. Germline V gives CDR1 SGHAT, CDR2 FQNNGV. The length of the CDR3 is 14 residues. The CDR3 protein is CASRSGGLGEKLFF. Here the CDR3 DNA reads TGTGCCAGCAGGTCAGGGGGTCTCGGTGAAAAACTGTTTTTT.

The rearrangement joins TRBV10-3 to TRBJ1-1, with TRBD1 as a possible D gene (6 bases). V gave up 6 bases and J gave up 8 bases, with 10 bases separating them. The CDR3 consists of 11 residues. CDR1 is ENHRY, CDR2 SYGVKD, per germline. Here the CDR3 reads CAIRGAQEAFF. The CDR3 DNA follows: TGTGCCATCAGGGGGGCGCAGGAAGCTTTCTTT.

The chain links TRBV11-1 to TRBJ2-7; possibly TRBD1 for D (6 bases). V dropped 1 base and J dropped 6 bases, with 13 bases sitting between them. Germline values: CDR1 SGHAT, CDR2 FQDESV (reference sequence). This CDR3 has 14 amino acids. This CDR3 reads CASSLEQGPGEQYF. Written as DNA, the CDR3 is TGTGCCAGCAGCTTAGAACAGGGCCCAGGCGAGCAGTACTTC.

DNA of the CDR3: TGTGCCACCAGCAGAGACCAAGGGGCAACTAATGAAAAACTGTTTTTT. Protein sequence: CATSRDQGATNEKLFF. J is TRBJ1-4 and V is TRBV15; weak D call: TRBD1 (5 bases). Germline V lookup: CDR1 LNHNV, CDR2 YYDKDF (reference sequence). With 0 bases removed from V and 0 bases from J, the gap between germline ends came to 8 bases. The CDR3 contains 16 residues. Variable domain in full (rest from reference TRBV15 and TRBJ1-4): DAMVIQNPRYQVTQFGKPVTLSCSQTLNHNVMYWYQQKSSQAPKLLFHYYDKDFNNEADTPDNFQSRRPNTSFCFLDIRSPGLGDTAMYLCATSRDQGATNEKLFFGSGTQLSVL.

The V call is TRBV20-1, the J call TRBJ2-1; TRBD2 aligns across 7 bases. V lost 3 bases to trimming and J lost 2 bases; unmatched junction nucleotides: 7. The CDR3 contains 15 residues. The germline CDR1 and CDR2 sequences are DFQATT and SNEGSKA (reference sequence). In DNA, the CDR3 is TGCAGTGCTAGTCCCCTAGCGGATCCCTACAATGAGCAGTTCTTC. It specifies CSASPLADPYNEQFF.

The chain is built from TRBV7-2 and TRBJ1-5; no firm D call. The CDR3 runs to 16 residues. Trimming removed 0 bases from V and 6 bases from J, with 15 bases in between. Germline V CDR1 and CDR2: SGHTA, FQGNSA. The CDR3 reads CASSLAAGLGGQPQHF. CDR3 bases: TGTGCCAGCAGCTTAGCGGCGGGTTTAGGTGGTCAGCCCCAGCATTTT.

This clone has only one observation. J is TRBJ2-7 and V is TRBV10-1, with a possible D match to TRBD1 (5 bases). CDR3 size: 13 residues. The V end was cut by 4 bases, the J end by 3 bases, with 10 bases between. CDR1 and CDR2 from the germline V gene are WNHNN and SYGVQD (reference sequence). CDR3 amino acids: CASSGGHIYEQYF. In DNA form, the CDR3 reads TGCGCCAGCAGTGGTGGACACATCTACGAGCAGTACTTC.

The chain has TRBV7-2 and TRBJ2-2; tentative D call: TRBD2 (6 bases). Germline values: CDR1 SGHTA, CDR2 FQGNSA. CDR3 size: 17 residues. The V gene lost 5 bases and the J gene lost 3 bases, with 19 bases spanning the gap. CDR3 sequence reads: CASSRAVGGVDTGELFF. CDR3 DNA: TGTGCCAGCAGCCGGGCGGTAGGAGGGGTTGACACCGGGGAGCTGTTTTTT.

The rearrangement uses TRBV25-1 and TRBJ2-3, with D possibly matching TRBD2 (5 bases). V was shortened by 4 bases and J by 3 bases, with 11 bases between the two germline ends. The germline CDR1 and CDR2 sequences are MGHDK and SYGVNS. The CDR3 spans 14 residues. CDR3 in DNA: TGTGCCAGCAGTGGGTGGACTGGGACAGATACGCAGTATTTT. It yields the protein CASSGWTGTDTQYF.

J is TRBJ2-1 and V is TRBV5-1; 11 bases fit TRBD2. The CDR3 is made up of 18 amino acids. CDR1 is SGHRS, CDR2 YFSETQ, per germline. Trimming removed 0 bases from V and 2 bases from J; junction bases left unmatched: 7. The CDR3: CASSLVLAGGPAYNEQFF. The CDR3 region has the DNA TGCGCCAGCAGCTTGGTGCTAGCGGGGGGCCCTGCCTACAATGAGCAGTTCTTC. Drawing the rest from reference TRBV5-1 and TRBJ2-1, the complete variable domain is KAGVTQTPRYLIKTRGQQVTLSCSPISGHRSVSWYQQTPGQGLQFLFEYFSETQRNKGNFPGRFSGRQFSNSRSEMNVSTLELGDSALYLCASSLVLAGGPAYNEQFFGPGTRLTVL.

Here the CDR3 DNA reads TGCGCCAGCAGCCAAGAAATTTTAGCTCCAGGGGGCCGGGGGCAGCCCCAGCATTTT. This gives the protein CASSQEILAPGGRGQPQHF. The V call is TRBV23-1, the J call TRBJ1-5; 8 positions match TRBD1. TRBV23-1 is an ORF, and what it does is uncertain. The CDR3 length is 19 residues. The J segment lost 7 bases and the V segment lost 6 bases, leaving 23 bases of the junction unmatched.

This chain uses TRBV7-6 with TRBJ1-1; no reliable D call. The V end was cut by 2 bases, the J end by 0 bases, with 4 bases between. The CDR3 runs 13 residues. The germline V gene has CDR1 SGHVS and CDR2 FNYEAQ. The CDR3 region has the DNA TGTGCCAGCAGCTTATCGGTGAACACTGAAGCTTTCTTT. It is translated as CASSLSVNTEAFF.